These T cell receptor beta chains were read from a single sample in a study of blood T cell repertoires in COVID-19. Method: immunoSEQ multiplex PCR; TCRdb's copy keeps in-frame clones and lacks some. The sample lists approximately 300,000 clones; about 93% were seen once. The specimen sequenced was peripheral blood. The receptors come from a woman aged 25 to 39 with COVID-19, enrolled during active disease. The conserved cysteine and the conserved F or W are not part of the CDR3 here.

V: TRBV30; J: TRBJ1-4; CDR3: AWSARGFEKLF
V: TRBV9; J: TRBJ1-2; CDR3: ASSASRDRGYYGYT
V: TRBV27; J: TRBJ1-5; CDR3: ASSLIAGRGTQPQH
V: TRBV7-2; J: TRBJ2-7; CDR3: ASSLVRGLTYEQY
V: TRBV5-1; J: TRBJ2-2; CDR3: ASNLAGGRGTGELF
V: TRBV2; J: TRBJ2-7; CDR3: ASSEASGTYEQY
V: TRBV5-6; J: TRBJ2-3; CDR3: ASSPGQGTQY
V: TRBV5-1; J: TRBJ1-4; CDR3: ASSLGATSTNEKLF
V: TRBV28; J: TRBJ1-2; CDR3: ASRRSQGRYGYT
V: TRBV6-1; J: TRBJ1-2; CDR3: ASSDPGGPNYGYT
V: TRBV19; J: TRBJ1-1; CDR3: ASRVGREGLNTEAF
V: TRBV7-9; J: TRBJ2-7; CDR3: ASSFEAYEQY
V: TRBV6-2/TRBV6-3; J: TRBJ1-3; CDR3: ASSLNSGNTIY
V: TRBV6-5; J: TRBJ1-4; CDR3: ASSYSGSGAREKLF
V: TRBV29-1; J: TRBJ2-1; CDR3: SVEDGGSSYNEQF
V: TRBV27; J: TRBJ1-2; CDR3: ASSPDRPNYGYT
V: TRBV28; J: TRBJ1-4; CDR3: ASSLVWGGTEKLF
V: TRBV9; J: TRBJ2-1; CDR3: ASSVGPSRVFSYNEQF
V: TRBV4-2; J: TRBJ2-1; CDR3: ASSQDEREVHNEQF
V: TRBV2; J: TRBJ1-5; CDR3: ASSVDRGNQPQH
V: TRBV10-1; J: TRBJ1-2; CDR3: ASSLDRVGYT
V: TRBV6-6; J: TRBJ2-3; CDR3: ASSPGGGMGRLEGADTQY
V: TRBV9; J: TRBJ2-2; CDR3: ASSPDRWNTGELF
V: TRBV10-1; J: TRBJ1-1; CDR3: ASAWGPNTEAF
V: TRBV5-1; J: TRBJ1-6; CDR3: ASSLGAGSPLH
V: TRBV9; J: TRBJ1-1; CDR3: ASSVAQGLNTEAF
V: TRBV6-1; J: TRBJ1-3; CDR3: ASSAGSGGWTGNTIY
V: TRBV5-1; J: TRBJ2-5; CDR3: ASSLGASGQETQY
V: TRBV19; J: TRBJ2-7; CDR3: ASSIGGLGYEQY
V: TRBV7-3; J: TRBJ2-3; CDR3: ASSQGGAGGGGTQY
V: TRBV9; J: TRBJ2-5; CDR3: ASSVGTSGPQETQY
V: TRBV24-1; J: TRBJ1-1; CDR3: ATRGSMNTEAF
V: TRBV7-2; J: TRBJ2-7; CDR3: ASSLSAGVYEQY
V: TRBV5-4; J: TRBJ2-7; CDR3: ASSSRDSNYEQY
V: TRBV5-1; J: TRBJ2-3; CDR3: ASSSGTGEQDTQY
V: TRBV24-1; J: TRBJ2-1; CDR3: ATSDELGTRGANEQF
V: TRBV5-1; J: TRBJ1-1; CDR3: ASSPAGGTEAF
V: TRBV28; J: TRBJ1-4; CDR3: ASSLFPGGTNEKLF
V: TRBV6-4; J: TRBJ2-3; CDR3: ASSDSEGGTDTQY
V: TRBV29-1; J: TRBJ2-2; CDR3: SVGSLGGGELF
V: TRBV10-1; J: TRBJ2-7; CDR3: ASSQMTGNEQY